This paragraph covers one TCR beta chain sequence. Some clones are missing from TCRdb's copy, which holds only in-frame ones; the method was immunoSEQ multiplex PCR. The sample has some 94,000 clones; 80% to 90% are singletons. The entry originates in a study of blood T cell repertoires in COVID-19. Across the whole study: The United States, Italy and Spain were the sources of the acute and convalescent COVID-19 samples. From T cells, B-cell-depleted T cells, or PBMCs came the material, which was cDNA or gDNA.

The clonotype originates from a human donor in a cohort sampled during active COVID-19. Sequenced: peripheral blood.

The CDR3 loop is CASSPGLARAYEQYF. The CDR3 bases are TGTGCCAGCAGCCCCGGACTAGCGCGAGCCTACGAGCAGTACTTC. This rearrangement joins TRBV7-9 to TRBJ2-7, with 9 bases identical to TRBD2. V shed 5 bases, J shed 2 bases, and the junction held 7 bases outside the gene matches. The CDR3 sequence is 15 residues long. Germline-derived CDR1 and CDR2 are SEHNR and FQNEAQ (reference sequence).